Only a few counts were recorded for the clone carrying this TCR beta chain. What it recognizes is unknown. Both 60 Vbeta primers and 13 Jbeta primers went into the PCR. Sequencing was performed with immunoSEQ multiplex PCR; in TCRdb, only in-frame clones are kept and a portion is missing. Seen here are around 140,000 clones, about 84% observed once, and the top ten hold about 6.8%. Donors were ostensibly healthy at sampling, although undocumented immune exposures were probable. V was trimmed by 0 bases and J by 4 bases, leaving 12 bases between them. The germline V gene encodes CDR1 SGHNT and CDR2 YYREEE (reference sequence). This CDR3 comprises 15 residues. This entry comes from a study of cytomegalovirus exposure and HLA in healthy donors. General study results and limits: In presence/absence analyses, roughly uniform sequencing depth across donors was assumed. Later on, analysis showed that most CMV-associated TCR beta chains appeared to be HLA-restricted. TCR beta V segments were, for the most part, productive about 90% or about 30% of the time in an earlier analysis.

The chain couples TRBV5-4 to TRBJ2-3, with D possibly being TRBD1 (5 bases). This receptor was obtained from a middle-aged woman in good health and CMV-seropositive. Sequenced sample: PBMCs. CDR3 sequence: CASSLESAGSDTQYF. The CDR3 DNA is TGTGCCAGCAGCTTGGAGTCAGCAGGGTCAGATACGCAGTATTTT.